This TCR beta chain was profiled in a study of glioma-infiltrating T cells after dendritic cell vaccination. Study overall: Glioblastoma patients came from Phase I and II dendritic cell vaccination trials.

Selection required adequate fresh-frozen tumor tissue plus more than two years' survival data. PBMC were collected before vaccination, two weeks after the third vaccination, and at progression. CDR1 is SGHDT, CDR2 YYEEEE, per germline. The CDR3 runs 13 residues. V shed 0 bases and J shed 9 bases, with 10 bases lying between them. Up to about 2 ug genomic DNA was used for TCRB CDR3 amplification. Clones were sequenced by immunoSEQ multiplex PCR, and TCRdb holds only the in-frame ones, with some missing. The sample yields approximately 84,000 clones, around 84% seen once. The chain has TRBV5-6 and TRBJ2-1; a weak D match, TRBD2 (7 bases). The specimen comprised blood, sampled before dendritic cell vaccination. The clonotype originates from a human donor with glioblastoma. The CDR3 DNA reads TGTGCCAGCAGCTTGGCCGGGGGGCCTGAGCAGTTCTTC. Amino acid sequence: CASSLAGGPEQFF.